Following are 25 T cell receptor beta chains from one sample sequenced in a study of shared clonotypes between healthy human individuals. Measured with immunoSEQ multiplex PCR; TCRdb has only the in-frame clones, and not every one. The data contain hundreds of thousands of clones, approximately 79% of them seen just once; the ten biggest clones take up around 1.8%. Material for sequencing was memory CD4+ T cells sorted from blood. The subset is: CD45RA-negative fraction. These receptors were collected from a woman aged 30 to 39 in good health.

The gene calls are TRBV5-1 and TRBJ2-5; 9 bases align to TRBD2. Germline CDR1 is SGHRS and CDR2 is YFSETQ. With V trimmed by 4 bases and J by 10 bases, 11 bases remained unmatched. CDR3 size: 14 residues. In DNA, the CDR3 is TGCGCCAGCAGCATCGGGACTAGCACGAGTAACCAGTACTTC. Protein product: CASSIGTSTSNQYF. The whole variable domain, remainder taken from reference TRBV5-1 and TRBJ2-5, is KAGVTQTPRYLIKTRGQQVTLSCSPISGHRSVSWYQQTPGQGLQFLFEYFSETQRNKGNFPGRFSGRQFSNSRSEMNVSTLELGDSALYLCASSIGTSTSNQYFGPGTRLLVL.

Only one count was recorded for this clone. The V call is TRBV15, the J call TRBJ2-7; TRBD2 is a possible D gene (5 bases). CDR3 length: 15 residues. Germline-derived CDR1 and CDR2 are LNHNV and YYDKDF (reference sequence). The ends were cut back, 3 bases at V and 6 bases at J, with 18 bases in the middle. This CDR3 is CATSSAGRGFTEQYF. As DNA, the CDR3 is TGTGCCACCAGCAGTGCCGGACGGGGATTCACCGAGCAGTACTTC. The whole variable domain, filled in from reference TRBV15 and TRBJ2-7, reads DAMVIQNPRYQVTQFGKPVTLSCSQTLNHNVMYWYQQKSSQAPKLLFHYYDKDFNNEADTPDNFQSRRPNTSFCFLDIRSPGLGDTAMYLCATSSAGRGFTEQYFGPGTRLTVT.

V is TRBV6-1 and J is TRBJ1-2; TRBD1 matches 8 bases. CDR1 and CDR2 from the germline V gene are MNHNS and SASEGT. The CDR3 length is 15 residues. Trimming took 0 bases from V and 8 from J; bases not matched to a gene: 8. The DNA for the CDR3 is TGTGCCAGCAGTGAAGCGCGGGGACAGGTTATAGGCTACACCTTC. Its protein product is CASSEARGQVIGYTF.

The chain links TRBV10-3 to TRBJ2-1, with 10 bases matching TRBD2. The CDR3 totals 15 residues. V lost 2 bases, J lost 8 bases, and 6 bases stayed unmatched. CDR1 and CDR2 from the germline V gene are ENHRY and SYGVKD. CDR3 in amino acids: CAISELAGVLYEQFF. The CDR3 DNA follows: TGTGCCATCAGTGAGCTAGCGGGAGTTCTCTATGAGCAGTTCTTC.

This clone was seen a handful of times. The chain links TRBV11-3 to TRBJ2-1; D unresolved. This CDR3 is 12 amino acids long. Trimming removed 1 base from V and 4 bases from J, with 2 bases in between. The germline CDR1 and CDR2 sequences are SGHNT and YENEEA. CDR3 sequence (DNA): TGTGCCAGCAGCTTAGTGTACAATGAGCAGTTCTTC. Its translation is CASSLVYNEQFF.

This chain links TRBV7-2 with TRBJ1-4, with D uncertain. The germline V gene has CDR1 SGHTA and CDR2 FQGNSA. The CDR3 runs 12 residues. The V end lost 5 bases, the J end lost 14 bases, and 15 bases lay between the germline ends. CDR3 sequence (DNA): TGTGCCAGCAGCCCCGAACGCCGCAAGCTGTTTTTT. This encodes CASSPERRKLFF. The full variable domain, its missing parts supplied by reference TRBV7-2 and TRBJ1-4, is GAGVSQSPSNKVTEKGKDVELRCDPISGHTALYWYRQSLGQGLEFLIYFQGNSAPDKSGLPSDRFSAERTGGSVSTLTIQRTQQEDSAVYLCASSPERRKLFFGSGTQLSVL.

The chain couples TRBV6-6 to TRBJ1-5, with D unresolved. The germline CDR1 and CDR2 sequences are MNHNY and SVGAGI (reference sequence). V shed 6 bases and J shed 7 bases, with 7 bases lying between them. This CDR3 spans 11 amino acids. The CDR3 spells CASRKRQPQHF. For the CDR3, the DNA is TGTGCCAGCAGGAAGAGGCAGCCCCAGCATTTT.

This clone was recorded once. The V call is TRBV6-6, the J call TRBJ2-1, with TRBD1 as a possible D gene (5 bases). The V and J ends lost 8 bases and 2 bases respectively, with 19 bases between them. The germline V gene encodes CDR1 MNHNY and CDR2 SVGAGI (reference sequence). The CDR3 is 16 residues long. The CDR3 DNA follows: TGTGCCAGCCGCCTCATTACCTCAGGGACCTACAATGAGCAGTTCTTC. Translating gives CASRLITSGTYNEQFF.

The V call is TRBV11-2, the J call TRBJ1-1; D gene unclear. V was pared by 3 bases and J by 4 bases, with 9 bases between. The length of the CDR3 is 13 residues. Germline CDR1 SGHAT, CDR2 FQNNGV. In DNA, the CDR3 is TGTGCCAGCAGCTTGAAAGAGGCCACTGAAGCTTTCTTT. Its protein product is CASSLKEATEAFF.

The chain combines TRBV7-2 with TRBJ2-1; either TRBD1 or TRBD2 may supply D (6 bases each). V dropped 3 bases and J dropped 4 bases, with 16 bases sitting between them. The germline V gene encodes CDR1 SGHTA and CDR2 FQGNSA. The CDR3 extends over 16 amino acids. This CDR3 reads CASSLLVGGRYNEQFF. The CDR3 coding sequence is TGTGCCAGCAGCTTGCTAGTCGGGGGCAGATACAATGAGCAGTTCTTC.

This clone is a singleton in its sample. The chain recombines TRBV28 with TRBJ2-2; tentative D call: TRBD2 (6 bases). Germline CDR1 MDHEN, CDR2 SYDVKM. V was cut by 5 bases and J by 6 bases, with 16 bases left in between. This CDR3 is built from 15 residues. The CDR3 DNA is TGTGCCAGCAGTCCCAGTAGGGGACTTTCCGGGGAGCTGTTTTTT. This sequence encodes CASSPSRGLSGELFF.

The chain carries TRBV19 and TRBJ2-5; D tentatively reads TRBD1 or TRBD2 (5 bases each). V shed 9 bases and J shed 5 bases, with 16 bases lying between them. This CDR3 region has 13 residues. Germline loops: CDR1 LNHDA, CDR2 SQIVND (reference sequence). The DNA of the CDR3 is TGTGCCAGCGGGGCCCAGGGTTTGGAGACCCAGTACTTC. It codes for CASGAQGLETQYF.

The rearrangement links TRBV2 to TRBJ1-5; D perhaps matches TRBD1 (5 bases). This CDR3 contains 15 residues. V was cut by 0 bases and J by 7 bases, with 13 bases left in between. Germline V lookup: CDR1 SNHLY, CDR2 FYNNEI. The CDR3 DNA follows: TGTGCCAGCAGTGAAGCCGGGACCTCCTGGCAGCCCCAGCATTTT. It translates to CASSEAGTSWQPQHF.

The chain carries TRBV28 and TRBJ2-7; D is undetermined. The V end was cut by 10 bases, the J end by 4 bases, with 11 bases between. CDR3 length: 11 residues. Looked up from germline, CDR1 is MDHEN and CDR2 is SYDVKM. The CDR3 DNA reads TGTGCCACCACTGGCTCGTACGAGCAGTACTTC. This encodes CATTGSYEQYF. Full variable domain (remainder filled in from reference TRBV28 and TRBJ2-7): DVKVTQSSRYLVKRTGEKVFLECVQDMDHENMFWYRQDPGLGLRLIYFSYDVKMKEKGDIPEGYSVSREKKERFSLILESASTNQTSMYLCATTGSYEQYFGPGTRLTVT.

The chain combines TRBV6-6 with TRBJ1-3; D call uncertain. The V end was cut by 3 bases, the J end by 4 bases, with 10 bases between. Germline CDR1 MNHNY, CDR2 SVGAGI (reference sequence). CDR3 length: 14 amino acids. Here the CDR3 reads CASSYTSGGNTIYF. The CDR3 nucleotides read TGTGCCAGCAGTTATACTAGTGGCGGAAACACCATATATTTT.

In its sample, this clone was seen a few times. The V and J genes are TRBV7-9 and TRBJ2-5, with D possibly being TRBD1 (5 bases). The CDR3 contains 14 residues. Trimming stripped 5 bases from V and 3 bases from J, with 13 bases between. Germline CDR1 is SEHNR and CDR2 is FQNEAQ (reference sequence). CDR3 region: CASSNQGRKETQYF. The CDR3 region has the DNA TGTGCCAGCAGCAACCAGGGTCGGAAAGAGACCCAGTACTTC.

The V gene is TRBV5-1, the J gene TRBJ2-1; 13 nucleotides align to TRBD2. Germline CDR1 reads SGHRS; CDR2 reads YFSETQ. V was clipped by 0 bases and J by 8 bases; unmatched bases: 2. This CDR3 region has 15 residues. CDR3 loop: CASSLGLAGGYEQFF. CDR3 nucleotide sequence: TGCGCCAGCAGCTTGGGACTAGCGGGAGGTTATGAGCAGTTCTTC.

About this clone: The sample holds other DNA sequences that translate to the same CDR3. This chain uses TRBV18 with TRBJ2-7, with 7 nucleotides matching TRBD1. V shed 3 bases and J 3 bases; nucleotides not matched to a gene: 8. The CDR3 extends over 15 amino acids. CDR1 and CDR2 from the germline V gene are KGHSH and LQKENI. The CDR3 loop is CASSPNRDSYYEQYF. CDR3 coding DNA: TGTGCCAGCTCACCTAACCGGGACAGTTACTACGAGCAGTACTTC.

This chain's CDR3 is CASSLAGDPSYTDTQYF. The DNA of the CDR3 is TGCGCCAGCAGCCTGGCGGGGGACCCATCGTACACAGATACGCAGTATTTT. The chain recombines TRBV5-1 with TRBJ2-3; 7 positions match TRBD2. Germline trimming cut 4 bases from V and 2 bases from J; bases unmatched to any gene: 13. CDR3 length: 17 residues. Per the germline V gene, CDR1 is SGHRS and CDR2 is YFSETQ. The full variable domain, in which reference TRBV5-1 and TRBJ2-3 provide the parts outside the CDR3, is KAGVTQTPRYLIKTRGQQVTLSCSPISGHRSVSWYQQTPGQGLQFLFEYFSETQRNKGNFPGRFSGRQFSNSRSEMNVSTLELGDSALYLCASSLAGDPSYTDTQYFGPGTRLTVL.

This clone has just a few counts. The chain employs TRBV30 and TRBJ2-2; D call uncertain. V shed 1 base and J shed 4 bases, with 4 bases lying between them. The CDR3 length is 12 residues. Germline CDR1 GTSNPN, CDR2 SVGIG (reference sequence). Written as DNA, the CDR3 is TGTGCCTGGAGTGGGAGCACCGGGGAGCTGTTTTTT. Residues: CAWSGSTGELFF.

This clone came up a few times. The rearrangement joins TRBV7-9 to TRBJ2-5; 7 bases line up with TRBD2. J lost 5 bases, V lost 6 bases, and 9 bases had no gene match. This CDR3 spans 14 amino acids. Germline assignment: CDR1 SEHNR and CDR2 FQNEAQ (reference sequence). The CDR3 loop is CASRNRGEGETQYF. The DNA for the CDR3 is TGTGCCAGCAGAAACCGGGGGGAAGGGGAGACCCAGTACTTC.

The chain carries TRBV11-1 and TRBJ2-7, with a weak D call TRBD2 (7 bases). Germline values: CDR1 SGHAT, CDR2 FQDESV (reference sequence). CDR3 length: 15 amino acids. V was trimmed by 5 bases and J by 3 bases, leaving 17 bases between them. The CDR3 DNA follows: TGTGCCAGCAGCGTCGTACGGGGGGCGCTCTACGAGCAGTACTTC. Protein: CASSVVRGALYEQYF.

This clone came up once. This sequence joins TRBV18 and TRBJ2-5, with 8 bases lining up with TRBD2. The V segment lost 3 bases and the J segment 4 bases; nucleotides outside the gene matches: 7. The CDR3 totals 15 residues. Germline CDR1 reads KGHSH; CDR2 reads LQKENI. CDR3 DNA: TGTGCCAGCTCACCCTTCCGGGAGGGCCGAGAGACCCAGTACTTC. Translation: CASSPFREGRETQYF.

For this clone: The same CDR3 can be traced to other DNA sequences in this sample. The chain couples TRBV5-1 to TRBJ2-2; 8 bases are a match to TRBD2. The germline V gene encodes CDR1 SGHRS and CDR2 YFSETQ. This CDR3 comprises 15 residues. The V gene end was trimmed by 2 bases and the J gene end by 4 bases; junction bases not matched to a gene: 4. CDR3 sequence reads: CASSFGLAGTGELFF. The CDR3 DNA reads TGCGCCAGCAGCTTCGGACTAGCTGGCACCGGGGAGCTGTTTTTT.

This clone was seen a handful of times. CDR3 nucleotide sequence: TGTGCCAGCATTACCCCGGACAGCGCGCAAAGCTACACCTTC. It translates to CASITPDSAQSYTF. The chain has TRBV28 and TRBJ1-2; D is perhaps TRBD1 (6 bases). Germline V gives CDR1 MDHEN, CDR2 SYDVKM. V gave up 7 bases and J gave up 9 bases, with 21 bases separating them. The CDR3 sequence is 14 residues long.